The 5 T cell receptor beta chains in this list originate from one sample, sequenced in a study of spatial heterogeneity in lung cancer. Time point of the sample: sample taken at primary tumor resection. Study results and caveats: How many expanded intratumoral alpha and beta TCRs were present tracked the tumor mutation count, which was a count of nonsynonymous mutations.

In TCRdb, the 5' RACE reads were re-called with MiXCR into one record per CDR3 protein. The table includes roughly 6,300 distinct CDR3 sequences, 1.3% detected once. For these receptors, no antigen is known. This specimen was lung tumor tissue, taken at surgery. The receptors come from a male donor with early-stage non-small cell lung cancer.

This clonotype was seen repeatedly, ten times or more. The CDR3 region is CAWSEGLAGLTGELFF. The CDR3 nucleotides read TGTGCCTGGAGTGAAGGACTAGCGGGGCTCACCGGGGAGCTGTTTTTT. This rearrangement joins TRBV30 to TRBJ2-2; TRBD2 matches 12 bases. The J segment lost 4 bases and the V segment lost 1 base, leaving 4 bases of the junction unmatched. Germline V gives CDR1 GTSNPN, CDR2 SVGIG (reference sequence). The CDR3 runs 16 residues.

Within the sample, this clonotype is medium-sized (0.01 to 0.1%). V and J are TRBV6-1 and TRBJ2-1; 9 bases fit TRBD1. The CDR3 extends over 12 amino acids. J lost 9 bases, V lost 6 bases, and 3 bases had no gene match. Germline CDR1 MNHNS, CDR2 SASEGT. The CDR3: CASRGQGSEQFF. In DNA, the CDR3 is TGTGCCAGCAGGGGACAGGGTAGTGAGCAGTTCTTC.

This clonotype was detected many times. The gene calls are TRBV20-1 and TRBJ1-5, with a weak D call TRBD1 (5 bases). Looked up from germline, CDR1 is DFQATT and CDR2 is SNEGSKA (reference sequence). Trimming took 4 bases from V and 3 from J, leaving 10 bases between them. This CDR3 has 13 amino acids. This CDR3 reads CSANRGDNQPQHF. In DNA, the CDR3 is TGCAGTGCTAACAGAGGGGACAATCAGCCCCAGCATTTT.

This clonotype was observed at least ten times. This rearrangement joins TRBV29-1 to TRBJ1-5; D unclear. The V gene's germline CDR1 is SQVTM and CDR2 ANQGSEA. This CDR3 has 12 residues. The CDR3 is CSAKVSNQPQHF. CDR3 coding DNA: TGCAGTGCCAAAGTGAGCAATCAGCCCCAGCATTTT.

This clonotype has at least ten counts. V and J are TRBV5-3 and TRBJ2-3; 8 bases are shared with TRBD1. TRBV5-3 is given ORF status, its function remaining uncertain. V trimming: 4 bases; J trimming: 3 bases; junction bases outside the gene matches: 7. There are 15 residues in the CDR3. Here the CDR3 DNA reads TGTGCCAGAAGCCCCGACAGGGGATCGACAGATACGCAGTATTTT. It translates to CARSPDRGSTDTQYF.